These 18 T cell receptor beta chains were sequenced from one sample in a study of T cell responses to AZD1222 COVID-19 vaccine. Libraries were prepared by immunoSEQ multiplex PCR; TCRdb keeps only in-frame clonotypes and omits some of them. Of 170,000 or so clones listed, just over 90% are singletons. Sequences were derived from peripheral blood, sampled on day 0 of AZD1222 vaccination. The receptors shown here come from an adult in good health.

This chain links TRBV29-1 with TRBJ1-1; 7 bases are shared with TRBD1. Trimming at V came to 5 bases and at J to 0 bases, leaving 9 bases not matched to a gene. This CDR3 comprises 15 residues. CDR1 is SQVTM and CDR2 is ANQGSEA in the germline V gene. The CDR3 bases are TGCAGCGTTCGTCTGGGAGGGGGCATGAACACTGAAGCTTTCTTT. It is translated as CSVRLGGGMNTEAFF.

V is TRBV4-3 and J is TRBJ2-5, with 10 bases matching TRBD2. This CDR3 spans 17 amino acids. Germline assignment: CDR1 LGHNA and CDR2 YSLEER. V shed 0 bases and J 1 base; nucleotides not matched to a gene: 5. In DNA, the CDR3 is TGCGCCAGCAGCCAAGATTTTGGGACTAGCGCCCAAGAGACCCAGTACTTC. This sequence encodes CASSQDFGTSAQETQYF.

This clone was picked up one time. The chain's CDR3 is CASSQESGGLVNYGYTF. The CDR3 region has the DNA TGCGCCAGCAGCCAAGAGTCAGGGGGGTTGGTTAACTATGGCTACACCTTC. J is TRBJ1-2 and V is TRBV4-3, with TRBD1 matching 7 bases. V lost 0 bases to trimming and J lost 1 base; unmatched junction nucleotides: 8. This CDR3 has 17 residues. Looked up from germline, CDR1 is LGHNA and CDR2 is YSLEER.

The rearrangement uses TRBV9 and TRBJ1-4, with 9 bases identical to TRBD1. Germline values: CDR1 SGDLS, CDR2 YYNGEE. V was pared by 4 bases and J by 7 bases, with 8 bases of the junction left unmatched. This CDR3 is 15 amino acids long. CDR3 bases: TGTGCCAGCAGCCCGCGACAGGGGGGGTTTGAAAAACTGTTTTTT. It is translated as CASSPRQGGFEKLFF.

The chain recombines TRBV25-1 with TRBJ1-6; no clear D. In germline, CDR1 is MGHDK, CDR2 SYGVNS. Trimming left V 1 base short and J 10 bases short, with 5 bases between. The CDR3 runs 12 residues. The CDR3 spells CASSEWGSPLHF. Written as DNA, the CDR3 is TGTGCCAGCAGTGAATGGGGATCACCCCTCCACTTT.

The V call is TRBV6-6, the J call TRBJ2-5; 9 bases match TRBD2. From germline, CDR1 is MNHNY and CDR2 SVGAGI (reference sequence). This CDR3 comprises 14 residues. With V trimmed by 7 bases and J by 2 bases, 5 bases remained unmatched. The CDR3 loop is CASMSSGGQETQYF. The CDR3 DNA follows: TGTGCCAGCATGAGCAGCGGGGGGCAAGAGACCCAGTACTTC.

This rearrangement joins TRBV7-2 to TRBJ2-1; D might be TRBD1 or TRBD2, each matching 5 bases. The CDR3 is 15 amino acids. V was pared by 3 bases and J by 1 base, with 10 bases between. From germline, CDR1 is SGHTA and CDR2 FQGNSA. The CDR3 sequence: CASSFEGRSYNEQFF. In DNA, the CDR3 is TGTGCCAGCAGCTTTGAGGGACGGTCCTACAATGAGCAGTTCTTC. The variable domain in full, completed from reference TRBV7-2 and TRBJ2-1, reads GAGVSQSPSNKVTEKGKDVELRCDPISGHTALYWYRQSLGQGLEFLIYFQGNSAPDKSGLPSDRFSAERTGGSVSTLTIQRTQQEDSAVYLCASSFEGRSYNEQFFGPGTRLTVL.

This chain joins TRBV11-1 and TRBJ1-1; no clear D. The ends were cut back, 5 bases at V and 4 bases at J, with 11 bases in the middle. Per the germline V gene, CDR1 is SGHAT and CDR2 is FQDESV (reference sequence). This CDR3 is built from 13 residues. The CDR3 sequence: CASSTIPGTEAFF. For the CDR3, the DNA is TGTGCCAGCAGCACCATCCCAGGCACTGAAGCTTTCTTT.

The rearrangement uses TRBV6-5 and TRBJ2-1; 9 bases align to TRBD2. This CDR3 has 15 residues. The J segment lost 6 bases and the V segment lost 6 bases, leaving 9 bases of the junction unmatched. Germline CDR1 is MNHEY and CDR2 is SVGAGI. The CDR3: CASSPGLAGSNEQFF. CDR3 coding DNA: TGTGCCAGCAGCCCGGGACTAGCAGGGAGCAATGAGCAGTTCTTC.

V usage is TRBV24-1 and J usage is TRBJ2-1, with a tentative D call TRBD2 (5 bases). This CDR3 contains 13 residues. V dropped 7 bases and J dropped 8 bases, with 14 bases sitting between them. Germline V gene lookup returns CDR1 KGHDR and CDR2 SFDVKD. The CDR3 spells CATRSRPGDEQFF. CDR3 DNA sequence: TGTGCCACCAGGAGTAGGCCCGGGGATGAGCAGTTCTTC.

This chain joins TRBV19 and TRBJ1-2, with TRBD1 identical over 10 bases. This CDR3 is built from 13 residues. V dropped 5 bases and J dropped 8; count of bases not matched to a gene: 5. Looked up from germline, CDR1 is LNHDA and CDR2 is SQIVND (reference sequence). CDR3 DNA: TGTGCCAGTAGTCCCGACAGGGGGCTGGGCTACACCTTC. Translated, it gives CASSPDRGLGYTF.

The chain has TRBV19 and TRBJ1-2; D perhaps matches TRBD1 (6 bases). This CDR3 spans 16 amino acids. Germline CDR1 LNHDA, CDR2 SQIVND (reference sequence). Between the trimmed V and J ends, which lost 1 base and 3 bases, there was a span of 15 bases. The CDR3 sequence is CASSIGRPGVDYGYTF. DNA for the CDR3: TGTGCCAGTAGTATAGGGAGACCAGGGGTGGACTATGGCTACACCTTC.

A note on this clone: At one boundary the junction diverges from the germline segment, which might be a read error. The CDR3 sequence: CASSLETGGNPEAFF. CDR3 bases: TGTGCCAGCAGCTTGGAAACAGGAGGGAACCCTGAAGCTTTCTTT. The chain links TRBV5-4 to TRBJ1-1; the D gene is possibly TRBD1 (5 bases). Germline-derived CDR1 and CDR2 are SGHNT and YYREEE (reference sequence). The CDR3 length is 15 residues.

This rearrangement joins TRBV5-4 to TRBJ2-7; TRBD2 matches at 7 bases. V lost 0 bases to trimming and J lost 2 bases; unmatched junction nucleotides: 2. The CDR3 totals 14 residues. In germline, CDR1 is SGHNT, CDR2 YYREEE (reference sequence). Here the CDR3 reads CASSLGEGPYEQYF. DNA for the CDR3: TGTGCCAGCAGCTTGGGGGAGGGCCCCTACGAGCAGTACTTC.

The genes are TRBV27 and TRBJ2-5; 11 bases are a match to TRBD2. This CDR3 spans 15 amino acids. CDR1 MNHEY and CDR2 SMNVEV come from the germline V gene (reference sequence). J gave up 1 base and V 2 bases, and 0 bases lay outside the gene matches. This CDR3 is CASSLLAGGQETQYF. The CDR3 DNA sequence: TGTGCCAGCAGTTTACTAGCGGGGGGCCAAGAGACCCAGTACTTC.

This clone was seen a single time. The chain carries TRBV7-9 and TRBJ1-2; D gene ambiguous. V gave up 0 bases and J gave up 2 bases, with 10 bases separating them. The CDR3 sequence is 15 residues long. Per the germline V gene, CDR1 is SEHNR and CDR2 is FQNEAQ (reference sequence). This chain's CDR3 is CASSLARGSNYGYTF. CDR3 in DNA: TGTGCCAGCAGCTTAGCGCGAGGCTCAAACTATGGCTACACCTTC.

This clone appeared once. The V call is TRBV25-1, the J call TRBJ1-2, with 10 nucleotides matching TRBD1. Germline CDR1 is MGHDK and CDR2 is SYGVNS. The trim removed 4 bases at V and 8 bases at J, leaving 13 bases unmatched. The CDR3 is 16 residues long. CDR3 sequence (DNA): TGTGCCAGCAGTGCACCAGGGGGACAGGGGATGGGGGGCTACACCTTC. Protein sequence: CASSAPGGQGMGGYTF.

The CDR3 spells CASSRTGRNEQFF. CDR3 nucleotides: TGCGCCAGCAGTCGGACGGGGAGGAATGAGCAGTTCTTC. The chain joins TRBV23-1 to TRBJ2-1; D is possibly TRBD2 (6 bases). TRBV23-1 is known as an ORF, though its function is uncertain. V dropped 4 bases and J dropped 7 bases, with 11 bases sitting between them. CDR3 length equals 13 residues.